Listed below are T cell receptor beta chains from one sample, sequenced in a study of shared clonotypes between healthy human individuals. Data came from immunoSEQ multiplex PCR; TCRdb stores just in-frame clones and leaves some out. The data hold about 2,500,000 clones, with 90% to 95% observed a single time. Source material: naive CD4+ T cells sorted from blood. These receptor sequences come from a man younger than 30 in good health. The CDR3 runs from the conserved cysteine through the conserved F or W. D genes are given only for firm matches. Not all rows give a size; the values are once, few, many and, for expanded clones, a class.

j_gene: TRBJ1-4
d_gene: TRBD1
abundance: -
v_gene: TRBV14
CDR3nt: TGTGCCAGCAGCCGGACAGGCCTAGAAAAACTGTTTTTT
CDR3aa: CASSRTGLEKLFF

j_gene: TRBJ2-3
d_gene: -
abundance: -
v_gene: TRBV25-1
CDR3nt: TGTGCCAGCAGTGATCCTAACTTCCCAGATACGCAGTATTTT
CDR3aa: CASSDPNFPDTQYF

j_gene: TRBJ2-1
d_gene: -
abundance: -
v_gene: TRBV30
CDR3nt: TGTGCCTGGAGACCGAGCTCCTACAATGAGCAGTTCTTC
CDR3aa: CAWRPSSYNEQFF

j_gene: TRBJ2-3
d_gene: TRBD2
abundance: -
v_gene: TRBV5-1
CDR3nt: TGCGCCAGCAGCCCCGGACTAGCGGGGCGCACAGATACGCAGTATTTT
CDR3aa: CASSPGLAGRTDTQYF

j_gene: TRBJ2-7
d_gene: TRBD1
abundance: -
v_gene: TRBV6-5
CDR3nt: TGTGCCAGCAGGAGCGGCGCAGGGGGCCCGGGCGAGCAGTACTTC
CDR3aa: CASRSGAGGPGEQYF

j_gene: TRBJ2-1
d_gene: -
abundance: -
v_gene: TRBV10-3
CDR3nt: TGTGCCATCAGTGAGGTTTTAAAAAGCAATGAGCAGTTCTTC
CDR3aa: CAISEVLKSNEQFF

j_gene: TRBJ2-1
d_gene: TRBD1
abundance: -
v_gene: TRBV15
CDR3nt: TGTGCCACCAGTGAGGGACAGGGATCCTACAATGAGCAGTTCTTC
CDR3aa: CATSEGQGSYNEQFF

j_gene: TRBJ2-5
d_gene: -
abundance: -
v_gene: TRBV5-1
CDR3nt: TGCGCCAGCAGCTTGCCCGGGATCAGGTGGCAAGAGACCCAGTACTTC
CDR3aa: CASSLPGIRWQETQYF

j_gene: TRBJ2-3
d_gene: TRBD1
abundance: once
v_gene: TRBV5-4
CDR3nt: TGTGCCAGCAGCCTCGGGACAGGAGGCGATACGCAGTATTTT
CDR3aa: CASSLGTGGDTQYF

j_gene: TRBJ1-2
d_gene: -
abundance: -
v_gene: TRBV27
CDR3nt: TGTGCCAGCAGTTTAAGCGGAGGGCATGGCTACACCTTC
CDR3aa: CASSLSGGHGYTF

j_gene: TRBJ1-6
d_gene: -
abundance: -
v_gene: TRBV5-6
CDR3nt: TGTGCCAGCACCATATACCCCAATAATTCACCCCTCCACTTT
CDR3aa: CASTIYPNNSPLHF

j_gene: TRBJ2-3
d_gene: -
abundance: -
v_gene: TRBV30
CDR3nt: TGTGCCTGGACCGGTGGGGGGGCCTTGCGAGATACGCAGTATTTT
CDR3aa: CAWTGGGALRDTQYF

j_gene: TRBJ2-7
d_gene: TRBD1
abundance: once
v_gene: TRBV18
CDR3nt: TGTGCCAGCTCACCCGGGACAGGGTCGAACTCCTACGAGCAGTACTTC
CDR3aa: CASSPGTGSNSYEQYF